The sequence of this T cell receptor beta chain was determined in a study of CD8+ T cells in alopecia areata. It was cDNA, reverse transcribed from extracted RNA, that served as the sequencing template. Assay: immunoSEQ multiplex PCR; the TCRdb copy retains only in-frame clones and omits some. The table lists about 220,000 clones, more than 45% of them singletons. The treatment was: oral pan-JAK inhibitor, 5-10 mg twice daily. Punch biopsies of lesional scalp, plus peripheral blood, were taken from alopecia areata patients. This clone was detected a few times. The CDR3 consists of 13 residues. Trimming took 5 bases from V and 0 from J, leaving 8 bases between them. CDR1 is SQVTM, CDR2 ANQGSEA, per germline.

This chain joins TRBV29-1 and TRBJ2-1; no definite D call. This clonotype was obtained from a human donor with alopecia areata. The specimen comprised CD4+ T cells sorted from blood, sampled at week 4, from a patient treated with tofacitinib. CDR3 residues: CSVHHFSYNEQFF. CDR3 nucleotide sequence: TGCAGCGTTCACCACTTCTCCTACAATGAGCAGTTCTTC.